This T cell receptor (beta chain) is drawn from a study of cytomegalovirus exposure and HLA in healthy donors. V was trimmed by 5 bases and J by 2 bases, leaving 18 bases between them. Germline V gene sequence: CDR1 SEHNR, CDR2 FQNEAQ (reference sequence). The CDR3 has 16 residues. A note on this clone: Its antigen is still unknown.

The PCR made use of 60 Vbeta and 13 Jbeta primers. Generated by immunoSEQ multiplex PCR, the TCRdb table keeps only in-frame clones and is missing some. The table lists approximately 160,000 clones, about 65% of them singletons. Findings and caveats of the study: Among the CMV-associated chains, a few were confirmed in vitro as specific for CMV antigens. In a later analysis, HLA-associated beta chains showed higher expansion and lower generation probabilities than comparable chains. Among the most significant clusters, several appeared linked to common viral pathogens in a later analysis.

The rearrangement joins TRBV7-9 to TRBJ2-5; weak D call: TRBD1 (5 bases). Sequenced input: PBMCs. This TCR was recovered from a woman younger than 35 in good health and CMV-seropositive. CDR3 bases: TGTGCCAGCAGCCCCCGGACACTTTGGCGGCAAGAGACCCAGTACTTC. It specifies CASSPRTLWRQETQYF.